Presented here are 10 T cell receptor beta chains from one specimen sequenced in a study of T-cell reconstitution after alpha-beta-depleted transplantation in children. Preparation of the TCRbeta library involved a method that used unique molecular identifiers. MiXCR, run by TCRdb on the PCR reads, gives a single entry per CDR3 protein. The sample includes about 240,000 distinct CDR3 sequences, 25% of them seen just once. The sample in question was PBMCs, obtained before TCRalphabeta/CD19-depleted stem cell transplant. The receptors were sampled from a girl between 2 and 10 years old with Fanconi anemia, due to receive a stem cell transplant.

In its sample, this clonotype was seen many times. This chain connects TRBV29-1 to TRBJ2-2, with D tentatively TRBD1 or TRBD2 (5 bases each). The CDR3 is made up of 16 amino acids. V was cut by 0 bases and J by 1 base, with 12 bases left in between. Germline V gene lookup returns CDR1 SQVTM and CDR2 ANQGSEA. In DNA form, the CDR3 reads TGCAGCGTTGAAGAACGGGGACGAGGGAACACCGGGGAGCTGTTTTTT. Translating gives CSVEERGRGNTGELFF.

This clonotype came up many times. The V gene is TRBV29-1, the J gene TRBJ2-2, with no clear D. The CDR3 loop spans 12 amino acids. Trimming took off 1 base at V and 3 bases at J, with 3 bases between the two ends. Germline V gives CDR1 SQVTM, CDR2 ANQGSEA. CDR3 residues: CSVEVDTGELFF. The CDR3 bases are TGCAGCGTTGAAGTGGACACCGGGGAGCTGTTTTTT.

This rearrangement joins TRBV29-1 to TRBJ1-3; D gene unclear. Between the trimmed V and J ends, which lost 4 bases and 0 bases, there was a span of 10 bases. From germline, CDR1 is SQVTM and CDR2 ANQGSEA. The CDR3 covers 14 residues. The CDR3 region is CSVGVHDSGNTIYF. The DNA for the CDR3 is TGCAGCGTTGGAGTGCACGACTCTGGAAACACCATATATTTT.

CDR3 loop: CSARVREKAFF. The CDR3 DNA reads as TGCAGTGCTAGAGTACGGGAAAAAGCTTTCTTT. V gene TRBV20-1 combines with J gene TRBJ1-1; no clear D. CDR3 size: 11 residues. Germline values: CDR1 DFQATT, CDR2 SNEGSKA (reference sequence). V shed 1 base and J shed 9 bases, with 9 bases lying between them.

Many counts were recorded for this clonotype. The chain is built from TRBV7-2 and TRBJ2-7; 9 positions match TRBD2. Trimming at V came to 0 bases and at J to 1 base, leaving 1 base not matched to a gene. CDR3 length equals 15 residues. Germline CDR1 is SGHTA and CDR2 is FQGNSA. CDR3 bases: TGTGCCAGCAGCTTAGCCCTAGCGGGGTCCTACGAGCAGTACTTC. As protein: CASSLALAGSYEQYF.

This clonotype has a count of ten or more. The rearrangement joins TRBV10-3 to TRBJ2-7; D unclear. CDR1 and CDR2 from the germline V gene are ENHRY and SYGVKD. This CDR3 is built from 13 residues. Trimming cost V 10 bases and J 0 bases, with 13 bases left between them. CDR3 region: CASYDSNSYEQYF. The CDR3 bases are TGTGCCAGCTACGACTCGAACTCCTACGAGCAGTACTTC.

In its sample, this clonotype was seen a few times. This sequence joins TRBV29-1 and TRBJ2-7; D remains unclear. Trimming left V 7 bases short and J 0 bases short, with 7 bases between. This CDR3 comprises 11 residues. The germline V gene encodes CDR1 SQVTM and CDR2 ANQGSEA. CDR3: CSAHSSYEQYF. The DNA for the CDR3 is TGCAGCGCTCACAGCTCCTACGAGCAGTACTTC.

V is TRBV7-2 and J is TRBJ2-1, with D possibly matching TRBD2 (7 bases). CDR1 SGHTA and CDR2 FQGNSA come from the germline V gene. Trimming removed 6 bases at V and 6 bases at J, with 18 bases between. This CDR3 has 15 amino acids. DNA of the CDR3: TGTGCCAGCAGGGGGGGGGACACCTTCCGCAATGAGCAGTTCTTC. Translation: CASRGGDTFRNEQFF.

This clonotype was found many times. Here the CDR3 DNA reads TGTGCCAGTAAGCCGGGACAGGGGGCGTACGAGCAGTACTTC. It encodes CASKPGQGAYEQYF. V usage is TRBV19 and J usage is TRBJ2-7; TRBD1 aligns across 12 bases. V dropped 7 bases and J dropped 4; count of bases not matched to a gene: 5. Germline CDR1 reads LNHDA; CDR2 reads SQIVND (reference sequence). This CDR3 contains 14 residues.

V and J are TRBV18 and TRBJ1-5, with a weak D call TRBD1 (5 bases). Germline V gene sequence: CDR1 KGHSH, CDR2 LQKENI. The CDR3 contains 14 residues. Trimming took off 4 bases at V and 3 bases at J, with 10 bases between the two ends. The CDR3 loop reads CASSQGRPNQPQHF. The CDR3 coding sequence is TGTGCCAGCTCACAGGGGAGGCCCAATCAGCCCCAGCATTTT.